This is a list of T cell receptor beta chains from one sample in a study of siplizumab effects on memory and regulatory T cells. The protocol was immunoSEQ multiplex PCR, while the TCRdb copy is restricted to in-frame clones and leaves out a portion. Of 90,000 to 120,000 clones listed, 90% to 95% are singletons. Sequencing was done on a sample of Tregs sorted from blood. The receptor source for this set is a human donor in good health. The CDR3 runs from the conserved cysteine through the conserved F or W. D genes are given only for firm matches. Not all rows give a size; the values are once, few, many and, for expanded clones, a class.

cdr3_aa	cdr3_nt	clone_size	v_call	j_call	d_call
CASSPRQDHTDTQYF	TGTGCCAGCTCACCGAGACAGGATCACACAGATACGCAGTATTTT	.	TRBV18	TRBJ2-3	.
CASRHGNTIYF	TGTGCCAGCAGGCATGGAAACACCATATATTTT	.	TRBV6-1	TRBJ1-3	.
CASSLGTGTGANVLTF	TGTGCCAGCAGCTTAGGGACAGGGACTGGGGCCAACGTCCTGACTTTC	.	TRBV7-9	TRBJ2-6	TRBD1
CASTRTISGNTIYF	TGTGCCAGTACTAGGACGATATCTGGAAACACCATATATTTT	.	TRBV19	TRBJ1-3	.
CASSEAGAVRTEAFF	TGTGCCAGCAGTGAAGCGGGGGCGGTGAGGACTGAAGCTTTCTTT	.	TRBV6-1	TRBJ1-1	.
CASSPGTGNYGYTF	TGTGCCAGTAGTCCAGGGACGGGTAACTATGGCTACACCTTC	.	TRBV19	TRBJ1-2	.
CASSRNPTGTQETQYF	TGCGCCAGCAGCCGAAACCCTACAGGAACCCAAGAGACCCAGTACTTC	.	TRBV5-1	TRBJ2-5	.
CASSFGSNTEAFF	TGCGCCAGCAGCTTTGGGTCGAACACTGAAGCTTTCTTT	.	TRBV5-1	TRBJ1-1	.
CAISQNTEAFF	TGTGCCATCAGTCAGAACACTGAAGCTTTCTTT	.	TRBV10-3	TRBJ1-1	.
CASSVADTSSGYTF	TGTGCCAGCAGCGTAGCTGATACTTCCTCTGGCTACACCTTC	.	TRBV9	TRBJ1-2	.
CASSFTSADTQYF	TGCGCCAGCAGCTTTACTAGCGCCGATACGCAGTATTTT	.	TRBV5-1	TRBJ2-3	TRBD2
CASSLSIRSNTGELFF	TGCGCCAGCAGCTTGTCGATTCGTTCGAACACCGGGGAGCTGTTTTTT	.	TRBV5-1	TRBJ2-2	.
CAISDSPGRYSGANVLTF	TGTGCCATCAGTGACTCTCCGGGACGCTACTCTGGGGCCAACGTCCTGACTTTC	once	TRBV10-3	TRBJ2-6	.
CASRLPWNF	TGTGCAAGTCGCTTACCCTGGAACTTC	.	TRBV12-2	TRBJ2-7	.
CASSVTPEQYF	TGTGCCAGCAGTGTCACCCCGGAGCAGTACTTC	.	TRBV2	TRBJ2-7	.
CASTLQGPGNTIYF	TGTGCCAGCACACTACAGGGGCCTGGAAACACCATATATTTT	.	TRBV5-4	TRBJ1-3	TRBD1
CASSLSQETQYF	TGCGCCAGCAGCCTTTCCCAAGAGACCCAGTACTTC	.	TRBV5-1	TRBJ2-5	.
CASSMWKGDTQYF	TGTGCCAGTAGTATGTGGAAGGGGGATACGCAGTATTTT	.	TRBV19	TRBJ2-3	.
CASSYSGSGANVLTF	TGTGCCAGCAGTTACTCCGGGTCTGGGGCCAACGTCCTGACTTTC	.	TRBV6-6	TRBJ2-6	.
CASSSGAGANVLTF	TGTGCCAGCAGCTCGGGGGCTGGGGCCAACGTCCTGACTTTC	.	TRBV7-3	TRBJ2-6	.
CASSTSGRFKETQYF	TGTGCCAGTAGTACTAGCGGGAGGTTTAAAGAGACCCAGTACTTC	.	TRBV19	TRBJ2-5	TRBD2
CASSLGRLAGGTDTQYF	TGCGCCAGCAGCTTGGGTAGACTAGCGGGAGGCACAGATACGCAGTATTTT	.	TRBV5-1	TRBJ2-3	TRBD2
CASSFKFIWSGVYNEQFF	TGTGCCAGCAGTTTTAAGTTTATTTGGTCGGGGGTCTACAATGAGCAGTTCTTC	.	TRBV28	TRBJ2-1	.
CASRVDSPGEQFF	TGTGCCAGCAGGGTCGATTCTCCGGGGGAGCAGTTCTTC	.	TRBV2	TRBJ2-1	.
CASDERVGGSEQYF	TGTGCCAGCGATGAGAGAGTCGGAGGATCCGAGCAGTACTTC	.	TRBV2	TRBJ2-7	.
CASTGRPGEQYF	TGCGCCAGCACAGGGCGGCCTGGCGAGCAGTACTTC	.	TRBV5-1	TRBJ2-7	.
CASSSAATPYNEQFF	TGTGCCAGCAGCTCGGCAGCGACTCCCTACAATGAGCAGTTCTTC	.	TRBV7-3	TRBJ2-1	.
CASSIGSYYEQYF	TGTGCCAGTAGTATTGGGTCCTACTACGAGCAGTACTTC	few	TRBV19	TRBJ2-7	.
CASSLSGSSTDTQYF	TGTGCCAGCAGTCTTAGCGGCTCTAGCACAGATACGCAGTATTTT	.	TRBV9	TRBJ2-3	.